The 2 T cell receptor beta chains presented below share a single source sample, sequenced in a study of OX40 agonist ivuxolimab in advanced cancers. Sequencing was performed with immunoSEQ multiplex PCR; in TCRdb, only in-frame clones are kept and a portion is missing. Of fewer than 130,000 clones listed, about 92% are singletons. The sequenced sample was CD4+ or CD8+ T cells sorted from blood, obtained in a trial of the OX40 agonist ivuxolimab. All receptors derive from an adult with an advanced solid tumor such as melanoma, head and neck, liver or kidney cancer.

This clone was picked up one time. The CDR3 reads CASSPSGGAADTQYF. In nucleotides, the CDR3 is TGTGCCAGCAGCCCTAGCGGGGGGGCGGCAGATACGCAGTATTTT. This rearrangement joins TRBV11-2 to TRBJ2-3, with 12 bases identical to TRBD2. The CDR3 covers 15 residues. Trimming at V came to 5 bases and at J to 4 bases, leaving 4 bases not matched to a gene. CDR1 and CDR2 (germline): SGHAT, FQNNGV.

The J gene is TRBJ1-1, the V gene TRBV7-3, with no clear D. The germline V and J ends were trimmed by 6 bases and 1 base, with 9 bases remaining between them. Germline lookup yields CDR1 SGHTA and CDR2 FQGTGA. This CDR3 comprises 13 residues. CDR3 region: CASSLSQNTEAFF. The CDR3 DNA is TGTGCCAGCAGTCTCAGCCAGAACACTGAAGCTTTCTTT.